The 32 T cell receptor beta chains below were found in one sample sequenced in a study of T-cell reconstitution after alpha-beta-depleted transplantation in children. Using unique molecular identifiers, the investigators prepared the TCRbeta library. TCRdb used MiXCR to reprocess the PCR reads, holding one entry per CDR3 protein. Here the sample spans hundreds of thousands of distinct CDR3 sequences, more than 20% being singletons. The starting material was PBMCs, mostly from graft donor cells, obtained 360 days after TCRalphabeta/CD19-depleted stem cell transplant. The receptors come from a boy under two years old who had a stem cell transplant for acute myeloid leukemia, so the T cells may come from the graft donor.

This clonotype has a handful of counts. The chain is built from TRBV2 and TRBJ2-1; D not certain. The CDR3 is 13 residues long. CDR1 is SNHLY and CDR2 is FYNNEI in the germline V gene. V lost 4 bases and J lost 5, with 9 bases in between. DNA of the CDR3: TGTGCCAGCAGTGGCTATTATGACAATGAGCAGTTCTTC. It translates to CASSGYYDNEQFF.

This clonotype was detected only a few times. V and J are TRBV29-1 and TRBJ1-1; unclear D gene. CDR1 is SQVTM and CDR2 is ANQGSEA in the germline V gene. V gave up 5 bases and J gave up 3 bases, with 7 bases separating them. This CDR3 region has 11 residues. In nucleotides, the CDR3 is TGCAGCGTTTCCCTTCACACTGAAGCTTTCTTT. As protein: CSVSLHTEAFF. The whole variable domain, remainder taken from reference TRBV29-1 and TRBJ1-1, is SAVISQKPSRDICQRGTSLTIQCQVDSQVTMMFWYRQQPGQSLTLIATANQGSEATYESGFVIDKFPISRPNLTFSTLTVSNMSPEDSSIYLCSVSLHTEAFFGQGTRLTVV.

V is TRBV12-3 or TRBV12-4 and J is TRBJ2-2; 9 bases match TRBD1. V lost 6 bases to trimming and J lost 6 bases; unmatched junction nucleotides: 8. The CDR3 extends over 15 amino acids. The CDR3, as DNA: TGTGCCAGCAGCCCCGGGACAGGGAAACCCGGGGAGCTGTTTTTT. Translating gives CASSPGTGKPGELFF.

This clonotype was seen a handful of times. V usage is TRBV4-3 and J usage is TRBJ1-1; TRBD1 matches 8 bases. V lost 2 bases to trimming and J lost 4 bases; unmatched junction nucleotides: 6. The CDR3 spans 15 residues. Germline CDR1 reads LGHNA; CDR2 reads YSLEER. The CDR3 sequence: CASSQPGGVITEAFF. The CDR3, as DNA: TGCGCCAGCAGCCAACCAGGGGGCGTGATCACTGAAGCTTTCTTT.

The rearrangement uses TRBV9 and TRBJ2-2; 9 bases align to TRBD1. The V segment lost 3 bases and the J segment 5 bases; nucleotides outside the gene matches: 5. The CDR3 runs 15 residues. Germline V gives CDR1 SGDLS, CDR2 YYNGEE. The CDR3 nucleotides read TGTGCCAGCAGCGGAAGACAGGGGGTGACCGGGGAGCTGTTTTTT. Translated, it gives CASSGRQGVTGELFF.

V and J are TRBV20-1 and TRBJ2-5, with 9 bases fitting TRBD2. Germline trimming cut 2 bases from V and 2 bases from J; bases unmatched to any gene: 3. The CDR3 extends over 14 amino acids. Germline values: CDR1 DFQATT, CDR2 SNEGSKA (reference sequence). The CDR3 DNA reads TGCAGTGCTAGACTAGCGGGGAATCAAGAGACCCAGTACTTC. Its protein is CSARLAGNQETQYF.

This clonotype was observed at least ten times. The chain recombines TRBV6-5 with TRBJ2-1, with D possibly matching TRBD1 (6 bases). V was clipped by 2 bases and J by 4 bases, with 9 bases between them. Germline CDR1 is MNHEY and CDR2 is SVGAGI. The CDR3 totals 14 residues. As DNA, the CDR3 is TGTGCCAGCAGTTACAGAGGGGGATACAATGAGCAGTTCTTC. Its protein product is CASSYRGGYNEQFF.

This clonotype has a handful of counts. V usage is TRBV28 and J usage is TRBJ1-5, with D perhaps matching TRBD1 (6 bases). V shed 6 bases and J shed 0 bases, with 21 bases lying between them. Germline assignment: CDR1 MDHEN and CDR2 SYDVKM. The CDR3 loop spans 18 amino acids. The CDR3 loop is CASSFDPSGAYSNQPQHF. The CDR3 DNA follows: TGTGCCAGCAGCTTCGATCCATCAGGGGCTTATAGCAATCAGCCCCAGCATTTT. The full variable domain, in which reference TRBV28 and TRBJ1-5 provide the parts outside the CDR3, is DVKVTQSSRYLVKRTGEKVFLECVQDMDHENMFWYRQDPGLGLRLIYFSYDVKMKEKGDIPEGYSVSREKKERFSLILESASTNQTSMYLCASSFDPSGAYSNQPQHFGDGTRLSIL.

The chain employs TRBV7-2 and TRBJ2-1; TRBD2 matches at 10 bases. The CDR3 extends over 15 amino acids. The germline V gene has CDR1 SGHTA and CDR2 FQGNSA. Trimming at V came to 8 bases and at J to 3 bases, leaving 7 bases not matched to a gene. In DNA, the CDR3 is TGTGCCAGCCCGGATCCTAGCGGGAGCTACAATGAGCAGTTCTTC. It translates to CASPDPSGSYNEQFF. Looking up the rest from reference TRBV7-2 and TRBJ2-1 gives the full variable domain: GAGVSQSPSNKVTEKGKDVELRCDPISGHTALYWYRQSLGQGLEFLIYFQGNSAPDKSGLPSDRFSAERTGGSVSTLTIQRTQQEDSAVYLCASPDPSGSYNEQFFGPGTRLTVL.

This clonotype was observed a few times. The chain recombines TRBV6-5 with TRBJ2-2, with 8 bases identical to TRBD2. Trimming cost V 0 bases and J 3 bases; bases outside gene matches: 12. Germline V lookup: CDR1 MNHEY, CDR2 SVGAGI. CDR3 length equals 19 residues. The chain's CDR3 is CASSYSIGLAGIYTGELFF. The CDR3 nucleotides are TGTGCCAGCAGTTACTCGATCGGTCTAGCGGGCATATACACCGGGGAGCTGTTTTTT.

This clonotype was seen ten or more times. The chain combines TRBV5-1 with TRBJ1-6, with TRBD1 identical over 9 bases. The V gene end was trimmed by 4 bases and the J gene end by 5 bases; junction bases not matched to a gene: 1. Germline CDR1 and CDR2: SGHRS and YFSETQ. CDR3 length equals 14 residues. The CDR3 DNA follows: TGCGCCAGCAGCCGGACAGGGGATAATTCACCCCTCCACTTT. Its protein is CASSRTGDNSPLHF.

The V gene is TRBV4-2, the J gene TRBJ2-5, with D perhaps TRBD1 (5 bases). The CDR3 is 15 residues long. Trimming stripped 4 bases from V and 2 bases from J, with 14 bases between. Per germline, CDR1 LGHNA and CDR2 YNFKEQ. DNA of the CDR3: TGTGCCAGCAGCCCAGGGCGAATATGGCAAGAGACCCAGTACTTC. It yields the protein CASSPGRIWQETQYF.

The chain is built from TRBV4-1 and TRBJ1-2, with 10 bases identical to TRBD1. CDR1 and CDR2 (germline): MGHRA, YSYEKL. There are 15 residues in the CDR3. Trimming removed 4 bases from V and 8 bases from J; junction bases left unmatched: 10. The CDR3 sequence: CASSLDSGTGVGYTF. Written as DNA, the CDR3 is TGCGCCAGCAGCCTAGACTCCGGGACAGGGGTCGGCTACACCTTC.

A few counts support this clonotype. The gene calls are TRBV12-3 or TRBV12-4 and TRBJ1-1; TRBD1 matches 8 bases. CDR3 size: 13 residues. Trimming cost V 2 bases and J 6 bases; bases outside gene matches: 2. Here the CDR3 DNA reads TGTGCCAGCAGTTTACAGGGGGCCGCTGAAGCTTTCTTT. It is translated as CASSLQGAAEAFF.

This clonotype was counted between two and nine times. This clone may be a read error of a much larger clone one base away. The gene calls are TRBV20-1 and TRBJ2-3, with D tentatively TRBD1 (6 bases). Germline V gene sequence: CDR1 DFQATT, CDR2 SNEGSKA (reference sequence). The CDR3 is 17 amino acids. CDR3: CCARPLGQLRFTDTQYF. The CDR3, as DNA: TGCTGTGCTAGACCCCTAGGACAGCTTCGATTCACAGATACGCAGTATTTT.

The chain carries TRBV29-1 and TRBJ1-4; the match to TRBD1 covers 7 bases. CDR1 SQVTM and CDR2 ANQGSEA come from the germline V gene. This CDR3 comprises 13 residues. J lost 7 bases, V lost 6 bases, and 8 bases had no gene match. The CDR3 DNA follows: TGCAGCGTGGGGGGACAGATTGGTGAAAAACTGTTTTTT. It yields the protein CSVGGQIGEKLFF.

This clonotype was seen a handful of times. The gene calls are TRBV10-1 and TRBJ1-2, with D uncertain. Trimming left V 0 bases short and J 8 bases short, with 13 bases between. Germline V gene data show CDR1 as WNHNN and CDR2 as SYGVQD (reference sequence). The CDR3 covers 14 residues. CDR3 sequence reads: CASSESTGRGGYTF. The CDR3 region has the DNA TGCGCCAGCAGTGAGTCGACTGGGAGAGGAGGCTACACCTTC.

The rearrangement joins TRBV5-1 to TRBJ2-3, with D uncertain. Germline V lookup: CDR1 SGHRS, CDR2 YFSETQ. V was clipped by 1 base and J by 4 bases, with 22 bases between them. The CDR3 covers 18 residues. CDR3 residues: CASSLRPYLGINPDTQYF. Written as DNA, the CDR3 is TGCGCCAGCAGCTTGCGCCCCTACCTAGGAATTAACCCAGATACGCAGTATTTT.

This clonotype was found a few times. The V gene is TRBV20-1, the J gene TRBJ2-1, with TRBD2 identical over 9 bases. The CDR3 totals 17 residues. CDR1 and CDR2 from the germline V gene are DFQATT and SNEGSKA (reference sequence). J was trimmed by 0 bases and V by 3 bases; bases with no gene match: 9. The CDR3 DNA is TGCAGTGCTAGGGAAGGGCTAGCGGGGAGCTCCTACAATGAGCAGTTCTTC. Translation: CSAREGLAGSSYNEQFF.

This clonotype was picked up a small number of times. The chain has TRBV6-5 and TRBJ2-3; no clear D gene. The CDR3 has 12 amino acids. Germline assignment: CDR1 MNHEY and CDR2 SVGAGI. The V end was cut by 2 bases, the J end by 6 bases, with 6 bases between. The CDR3 region has the DNA TGTGCCAGCAGTTACGGTGTCGATACGCAGTATTTT. The encoded protein is CASSYGVDTQYF.

This clonotype has only one observation. The chain joins TRBV27 to TRBJ1-5; 7 positions agree with TRBD1. Per the germline V gene, CDR1 is MNHEY and CDR2 is SMNVEV (reference sequence). There are 16 residues in the CDR3. Losses at the gene ends were 6 bases for V and 0 bases for J; bases not matched to a gene: 8. CDR3 DNA sequence: TGTGCCAGCAGCCCCGGGACAGCTTATAGCAATCAGCCCCAGCATTTT. Its protein product is CASSPGTAYSNQPQHF.

This clonotype has more than one count but fewer than ten. The chain's CDR3 is CASSFYMPGTNEKLFF. The CDR3 DNA follows: TGTGCCAGCAGCTTTTACATGCCAGGGACTAATGAAAAACTGTTTTTT. The chain recombines TRBV7-3 with TRBJ1-4; D is possibly TRBD1 (5 bases). The CDR3 is 16 amino acids. Trimming removed 3 bases from V and 2 bases from J, with 13 bases in between. Germline V CDR1 and CDR2: SGHTA, FQGTGA.

The V call is TRBV2, the J call TRBJ2-7, with TRBD1 identical over 8 bases. Losses at the gene ends were 6 bases for V and 3 bases for J; bases not matched to a gene: 4. The V gene's germline CDR1 is SNHLY and CDR2 FYNNEI. The CDR3 spans 13 residues. CDR3 nucleotide sequence: TGTGCCAGCAGGAGGGACAGGAGCTACGAGCAGTACTTC. Translation gives CASRRDRSYEQYF.

In this sample, this clonotype turned up many times. J is TRBJ2-6 and V is TRBV20-1; no firm D call. Deletions cut 5 bases from V and 2 bases from J, with 10 bases between. In germline, CDR1 is DFQATT, CDR2 SNEGSKA (reference sequence). The CDR3 loop spans 14 amino acids. CDR3 DNA sequence: TGCAGTGCTCCTACACTGGCTGGGGCCAACGTCCTGACTTTC. Protein product: CSAPTLAGANVLTF.

This clonotype was seen repeatedly, ten times or more. Germline is not matched at one junction end, which may reflect a read error. DNA of the CDR3: TGTGCCAGCAGTTTGGAGACCGGGACTAGCGGGACTAGCACAGATACGCAGTATTTT. It codes for CASSLETGTSGTSTDTQYF. This chain joins TRBV5-4 and TRBJ2-3, with 13 bases identical to TRBD2. The CDR3 length is 19 residues. Germline assignment: CDR1 SGHNT and CDR2 YYREEE (reference sequence).

This clonotype was detected ten times or more. This chain links TRBV20-1 with TRBJ2-7; tentatively, D is TRBD1 (6 bases). Looked up from germline, CDR1 is DFQATT and CDR2 is SNEGSKA (reference sequence). Trimming took 6 bases from V and 2 from J, leaving 14 bases between them. The CDR3 is 13 residues long. CDR3 nucleotides: TGCAGTGCATTGGACAGAACAACCTACGAGCAGTACTTC. Protein product: CSALDRTTYEQYF.

This clonotype has just a few counts. This chain joins TRBV2 and TRBJ2-3; the D gene could be TRBD1 or TRBD2 (5 bases each). The CDR3 extends over 11 amino acids. V gave up 7 bases and J gave up 10 bases, with 12 bases separating them. Looked up from germline, CDR1 is SNHLY and CDR2 is FYNNEI. CDR3: CASTPQEAQYF. CDR3 sequence (DNA): TGTGCCAGCACCCCACAGGAGGCGCAGTATTTT.

The V call is TRBV6-4, the J call TRBJ2-7; TRBD1 aligns across 9 bases. This CDR3 region has 18 residues. The trim removed 6 bases at V and 4 bases at J, leaving 19 bases unmatched. Germline loops: CDR1 MRHNA, CDR2 SNTAGT. For the CDR3, the DNA is TGTGCCAGCAGGACGAGGGCGGACAGGGGTCCGGTTTTTTACGAGCAGTACTTC. This encodes CASRTRADRGPVFYEQYF.

The genes are TRBV6-1 and TRBJ1-1, with D unclear. With 8 bases removed from V and 2 bases from J, the gap between germline ends came to 18 bases. Germline CDR1 is MNHNS and CDR2 is SASEGT. This CDR3 comprises 15 residues. The CDR3 bases are TGTGCCAGCGGTATAGAGGCCTACATAAACACTGAAGCTTTCTTT. Its translation: CASGIEAYINTEAFF.

The chain has TRBV11-3 and TRBJ2-7; 8 nucleotides agree with TRBD1. Germline V lookup: CDR1 SGHNT, CDR2 YENEEA. The V gene end was trimmed by 5 bases and the J gene end by 2 bases; junction bases not matched to a gene: 5. This CDR3 is built from 14 residues. CDR3 region: CASSARQGPYEQYF. The CDR3 DNA follows: TGTGCCAGCAGCGCGCGACAGGGGCCCTACGAGCAGTACTTC.

V gene TRBV4-1 combines with J gene TRBJ2-5; the match to TRBD2 covers 11 bases. Germline loops: CDR1 MGHRA, CDR2 YSYEKL. V lost 4 bases, J lost 5 bases, and 6 bases stayed unmatched. The CDR3 has 15 residues. In DNA form, the CDR3 reads TGCGCCAGCAGCCCCTTAGCGGGGGGGGCGGAGACCCAGTACTTC. Protein sequence: CASSPLAGGAETQYF.

This clonotype was seen a few times. V gene TRBV7-6 combines with J gene TRBJ2-7; D possibly matches TRBD1 or TRBD2 (5 bases each). Germline loops: CDR1 SGHVS, CDR2 FNYEAQ. The CDR3 contains 14 residues. The V and J ends lost 5 bases and 2 bases respectively, with 13 bases between them. CDR3 residues: CASSGPGRPYEQYF. The CDR3 DNA reads TGTGCCAGCAGCGGTCCGGGGCGCCCCTACGAGCAGTACTTC. Filled out from reference TRBV7-6 and TRBJ2-7, the complete variable domain reads GAGVSQSPRYKVTKRGQDVALRCDPISGHVSLYWYRQALGQGPEFLTYFNYEAQQDKSGLPNDRFSAERPEGSISTLTIQRTEQRDSAMYRCASSGPGRPYEQYFGPGTRLTVT.